These 32 T cell receptor beta chains came from one sample sequenced in a study of control samples from healthy donors and cancer patients. This table comes from immunoSEQ multiplex PCR, and its TCRdb copy is limited to in-frame clones, with some not included. The sample has about 120,000 clones, around nine tenths seen once. The sample was blood. These receptors came from a man aged 35 to 55 in good health.

The chain uses TRBV5-6 and TRBJ2-1; TRBD2 is a possible D gene (6 bases). This CDR3 spans 15 amino acids. Looked up from germline, CDR1 is SGHDT and CDR2 is YYEEEE. V was cut by 0 bases and J by 3 bases, with 10 bases left in between. CDR3 sequence (DNA): TGTGCCAGCAGCTTGGGGTGGGGGGACTACAATGAGCAGTTCTTC. It encodes CASSLGWGDYNEQFF. Filled out from reference TRBV5-6 and TRBJ2-1, the complete variable domain reads DAGVTQSPTHLIKTRGQQVTLRCSPKSGHDTVSWYQQALGQGPQFIFQYYEEEERQRGNFPDRFSGHQFPNYSSELNVNALLLGDSALYLCASSLGWGDYNEQFFGPGTRLTVL.

The chain combines TRBV24-1 with TRBJ2-7, with D uncertain. Germline-derived CDR1 and CDR2 are KGHDR and SFDVKD. CDR3 length: 13 amino acids. Trimming removed 5 bases from V and 3 bases from J, with 10 bases in between. The DNA for the CDR3 is TGTGCCACCAGTGGAAAGGAGATCTACGAGCAGTACTTC. It codes for CATSGKEIYEQYF.

This clone was seen just once. This chain connects TRBV11-3 to TRBJ1-6; no clear D gene. Trimming removed 1 base at V and 7 bases at J, with 8 bases between. Germline V gene sequence: CDR1 SGHNT, CDR2 YENEEA. This CDR3 contains 14 residues. CDR3 in DNA: TGTGCCAGCAGCTTAGGCCAGGCGAATTCACCCCTCCACTTT. Protein sequence: CASSLGQANSPLHF.

The V call is TRBV7-2, the J call TRBJ2-5; TRBD1 is a possible D gene (6 bases). Deletions cut 2 bases from V and 5 bases from J, with 9 bases between. CDR3 length: 13 amino acids. From germline, CDR1 is SGHTA and CDR2 FQGNSA. CDR3 loop: CASSLTGWETQYF. The CDR3 nucleotides read TGTGCCAGCAGCTTAACAGGGTGGGAGACCCAGTACTTC. The variable domain in full, with the rest retrieved from reference TRBV7-2 and TRBJ2-5, is GAGVSQSPSNKVTEKGKDVELRCDPISGHTALYWYRQSLGQGLEFLIYFQGNSAPDKSGLPSDRFSAERTGGSVSTLTIQRTQQEDSAVYLCASSLTGWETQYFGPGTRLLVL.

This clone was seen a handful of times. This chain connects TRBV21-1 to TRBJ2-7; the tabulated D call, TRBD1, remains unverified against the DNA. TRBV21-1 is recorded as a pseudogene. The CDR3 contains 18 residues. This CDR3 reads CASSRRDRCVFGSDEQYF. The CDR3 region has the DNA TGTGCCAGCAGCCGCCGGGACAGGTGTGTTTTCGGATCGGACGAGCAGTACTTC.

The V call is TRBV5-1, the J call TRBJ2-7; possibly TRBD1 for D (5 bases). CDR1 and CDR2 (germline): SGHRS, YFSETQ. The CDR3 is made up of 15 amino acids. V lost 2 bases and J lost 1, with 13 bases in between. CDR3 nucleotides: TGCGCCAGCAGCTTAGGGGCGGTGCAATCCTACGAGCAGTACTTC. Protein: CASSLGAVQSYEQYF.

This clone was detected a few times. This chain connects TRBV10-1 to TRBJ1-4, with unresolved D. The CDR3 length is 14 residues. V was clipped by 2 bases and J by 3 bases, with 7 bases between them. The V gene's germline CDR1 is WNHNN and CDR2 SYGVQD (reference sequence). The CDR3 DNA sequence: TGCGCCAGCAGTGAGCCCCCGGCTAATGAAAAACTGTTTTTT. Translated, it gives CASSEPPANEKLFF.

This clone has a handful of counts. This chain joins TRBV9 and TRBJ2-3; possibly TRBD2 for D (6 bases). This CDR3 contains 16 residues. V shed 0 bases and J shed 6 bases, with 17 bases lying between them. Per germline, CDR1 SGDLS and CDR2 YYNGEE. The CDR3 spells CASSVDWGRRRDTQYF. Here the CDR3 DNA reads TGTGCCAGCAGCGTAGATTGGGGGAGGCGGAGGGATACGCAGTATTTT.

The gene calls are TRBV19 and TRBJ1-5; D remains ambiguous. The germline V gene encodes CDR1 LNHDA and CDR2 SQIVND (reference sequence). The CDR3 has 12 amino acids. Trimming took off 4 bases at V and 10 bases at J, with 11 bases between the two ends. The CDR3 loop is CASSKTILPQHF. CDR3 in DNA: TGTGCCAGTAGTAAAACAATTCTACCCCAGCATTTT.

This sequence joins TRBV4-3 and TRBJ2-7; 9 nucleotides agree with TRBD2. This CDR3 spans 17 amino acids. The J segment lost 6 bases and the V segment lost 0 bases, leaving 12 bases of the junction unmatched. Germline V gene sequence: CDR1 LGHNA, CDR2 YSLEER. CDR3 protein: CASSQDWSAGGPSEQYF. For the CDR3, the DNA is TGCGCCAGCAGCCAAGATTGGTCGGCGGGGGGGCCTAGCGAGCAGTACTTC.

DNA for the CDR3: TGTGCCTGGAGACGAACCCCAGACGGGAACACTGAAGCTTTCTTT. Its translation is CAWRRTPDGNTEAFF. This rearrangement joins TRBV30 to TRBJ1-1; D ambiguous. The germline V gene encodes CDR1 GTSNPN and CDR2 SVGIG (reference sequence). This CDR3 is 15 amino acids long. With 3 bases removed from V and 1 base from J, the gap between germline ends came to 15 bases.

J is TRBJ1-5 and V is TRBV25-1, with D perhaps matching TRBD1 (5 bases). This CDR3 comprises 13 residues. Germline V gives CDR1 MGHDK, CDR2 SYGVNS. Trimming left V 3 bases short and J 6 bases short, with 9 bases between. The CDR3 is CASSEGGIQPQHF. CDR3 in DNA: TGTGCCAGCAGTGAGGGGGGTATTCAGCCCCAGCATTTT.

This sequence joins TRBV2 and TRBJ2-3; perhaps TRBD2 as D (6 bases). The CDR3 covers 18 residues. Germline V CDR1 and CDR2: SNHLY, FYNNEI. Trimming removed 0 bases at V and 6 bases at J, with 22 bases between. The CDR3, as DNA: TGTGCCAGCAGTGAAGCAGGGCGGGGCCGTCCGATCGGCGATACGCAGTATTTT. It is translated as CASSEAGRGRPIGDTQYF.

The V and J genes are TRBV6-5 and TRBJ1-1; D is perhaps TRBD1 (5 bases). Trimming cost V 6 bases and J 1 base, with 12 bases left between them. CDR1 is MNHEY, CDR2 SVGAGI, per germline. The CDR3 extends over 14 amino acids. This CDR3 is CASSTGTGNTEAFF. CDR3 bases: TGTGCCAGCAGCACCGGGACCGGGAACACTGAAGCTTTCTTT.

The chain carries TRBV3-1 (or the pseudogene TRBV3-2) and TRBJ2-5, with 14 bases that match TRBD2. The V gene end was trimmed by 4 bases and the J gene end by 1 base; junction bases not matched to a gene: 5. Germline CDR1 reads LGHDT; CDR2 reads YNNKEL (reference sequence). This CDR3 is 17 amino acids long. The CDR3 region has the DNA TGTGCCAGCAGCCGCCGGACTAGCGGGGGGCGCCAAGAGACCCAGTACTTC. Translated, it gives CASSRRTSGGRQETQYF.

This clone showed up just a few times. The rearrangement joins TRBV5-1 to TRBJ1-1, with 9 positions matching TRBD1. Germline CDR1 and CDR2: SGHRS and YFSETQ. The length of the CDR3 is 13 residues. Germline trimming cut 6 bases from V and 4 bases from J; bases unmatched to any gene: 4. This chain's CDR3 is CASTGTGSTEAFF. The CDR3 DNA is TGCGCCAGCACCGGGACAGGGAGCACTGAAGCTTTCTTT.

This chain links TRBV6-4 with TRBJ2-6; 10 bases align to TRBD2. Germline CDR1 is MRHNA and CDR2 is SNTAGT. J lost 3 bases, V lost 0 bases, and 8 bases had no gene match. The CDR3 is 19 amino acids. Written as DNA, the CDR3 is TGTGCCAGCAGTGACTCGACTCCTAGCGGGGGCGGTGGGGCCAACGTCCTGACTTTC. Its protein product is CASSDSTPSGGGGANVLTF.

V is TRBV7-2 and J is TRBJ1-2; D ambiguous. The V gene lost 1 base and the J gene lost 6 bases, with 12 bases spanning the gap. CDR1 and CDR2 (germline): SGHTA, FQGNSA. The length of the CDR3 is 14 residues. The CDR3 sequence: CASSLVGSSDGYTF. DNA for the CDR3: TGTGCCAGCAGCTTAGTGGGTTCCAGCGATGGCTACACCTTC.

The chain combines TRBV7-2 with TRBJ2-1; no clear D gene. The CDR3 covers 15 residues. Germline V gene sequence: CDR1 SGHTA, CDR2 FQGNSA. The ends were cut back, 1 base at V and 2 bases at J, with 9 bases in the middle. For the CDR3, the DNA is TGTGCCAGCAGCTTAGAGTGGACGGCCTACAATGAGCAGTTCTTC. The encoded protein is CASSLEWTAYNEQFF.

V gene TRBV18 combines with J gene TRBJ1-2, with 11 positions matching TRBD1. Unmatched junction bases numbered 7, after V lost 6 bases and J lost 13 bases. Germline V gene data show CDR1 as KGHSH and CDR2 as LQKENI. The CDR3 consists of 12 residues. In nucleotides, the CDR3 is TGTGCCAGCTCCCTAGGACAGGGGGCGAGCACCTTC. Protein sequence: CASSLGQGASTF.

The V and J genes are TRBV5-6 and TRBJ2-1, with 9 bases that match TRBD1. Germline CDR1 is SGHDT and CDR2 is YYEEEE. The junction had 4 bases not matched to a gene; V was cut back by 2 bases and J by 7 bases. The CDR3 length is 14 residues. CDR3: CASSLFGTGNEQFF. The CDR3 bases are TGTGCCAGCAGCTTATTCGGGACAGGGAATGAGCAGTTCTTC.

The chain couples TRBV19 to TRBJ2-2, with D unresolved. V was shortened by 8 bases and J by 2 bases, with 9 bases between the two germline ends. The CDR3 length is 13 residues. Germline V CDR1 and CDR2: LNHDA, SQIVND (reference sequence). CDR3 sequence (DNA): TGTGCCAGTGGGAACAGAAACACCGGGGAGCTGTTTTTT. Protein: CASGNRNTGELFF.

V gene TRBV10-1 combines with J gene TRBJ2-1; possibly TRBD1 for D (6 bases). Germline lookup yields CDR1 WNHNN and CDR2 SYGVQD (reference sequence). The CDR3 is 13 residues long. Trimming stripped 3 bases from V and 5 bases from J, with 8 bases between. The CDR3 here is CASSEQGNNEQFF. Written as DNA, the CDR3 is TGCGCCAGCAGTGAACAGGGTAACAATGAGCAGTTCTTC.

The V call is TRBV10-1, the J call TRBJ2-1; D is undetermined. Trimming took off 10 bases at V and 5 bases at J, with 15 bases between the two ends. Germline lookup yields CDR1 WNHNN and CDR2 SYGVQD (reference sequence). This CDR3 comprises 13 residues. CDR3 DNA: TGCGCCACCGCGAGACTGGAGAACAATGAGCAGTTCTTC. Protein product: CATARLENNEQFF.

The chain carries TRBV5-8 and TRBJ1-4, with 7 nucleotides matching TRBD1. This CDR3 contains 14 residues. Germline V gives CDR1 SGHTS, CDR2 YDEGEE. With 2 bases clipped from V and 3 bases from J, the junction kept 1 base outside the gene matches. CDR3 region: CASSFGTANEKLFF. The CDR3 DNA follows: TGTGCCAGCAGCTTCGGGACAGCTAATGAAAAACTGTTTTTT. Full variable domain (rest looked up from reference TRBV5-8 and TRBJ1-4): EAGVTQSPTHLIKTRGQQATLRCSPISGHTSVYWYQQALGLGLQFLLWYDEGEERNRGNFPPRFSGRQFPNYSSELNVNALELEDSALYLCASSFGTANEKLFFGSGTQLSVL.

The chain links TRBV7-9 to TRBJ2-2, with 8 bases lining up with TRBD1. V dropped 6 bases and J dropped 1; count of bases not matched to a gene: 7. CDR1 is SEHNR and CDR2 is FQNEAQ in the germline V gene (reference sequence). The CDR3 covers 16 residues. The CDR3 loop reads CASRESGTGNTGELFF. The CDR3 DNA is TGTGCCAGCAGGGAGAGTGGGACAGGGAACACCGGGGAGCTGTTTTTT.

CDR3 coding DNA: TGTGCCACCAAAGGACATGGGGATTCACCCCTCCACTTT. Translation gives CATKGHGDSPLHF. The chain couples TRBV24-1 to TRBJ1-6, with D tentatively TRBD1 (5 bases). The V end was cut by 8 bases, the J end by 8 bases, with 12 bases between. CDR3 length: 13 amino acids. Germline-derived CDR1 and CDR2 are KGHDR and SFDVKD.

The V and J genes are TRBV25-1 and TRBJ1-2; TRBD1 might be the D (6 bases). CDR1 and CDR2 from the germline V gene are MGHDK and SYGVNS. The CDR3 loop spans 13 amino acids. The germline V and J ends were trimmed by 5 bases and 4 bases, with 11 bases remaining between them. CDR3 in amino acids: CASSQGTPYGYTF. For the CDR3, the DNA is TGTGCCAGCAGTCAGGGGACCCCCTATGGCTACACCTTC.

The chain carries TRBV6-5 and TRBJ1-6, with D possibly TRBD1 on 5 matching bases. This CDR3 is built from 15 residues. The V end lost 2 bases, the J end lost 7 bases, and 12 bases lay between the germline ends. Germline V gene sequence: CDR1 MNHEY, CDR2 SVGAGI. CDR3: CASSYEGLENSPLHF. DNA of the CDR3: TGTGCCAGCAGTTACGAGGGACTAGAAAATTCACCCCTCCACTTT.

This clone was seen at least ten times. The chain links TRBV24-1 to TRBJ1-1; tentatively, D is TRBD1 (6 bases). CDR1 and CDR2 (germline): KGHDR, SFDVKD. This CDR3 spans 12 amino acids. V lost 6 bases and J 3 bases, leaving 7 bases between the germline ends. The CDR3 sequence: CATSQGHTEAFF. The CDR3 coding sequence is TGTGCCACCAGTCAGGGGCACACTGAAGCTTTCTTT.

This clone came up a few times. The V and J genes are TRBV7-8 and TRBJ2-1; no clear D gene. The germline V gene has CDR1 SGHVS and CDR2 FQNEAQ. Trimming left V 1 base short and J 0 bases short, with 13 bases between. The CDR3 spans 17 residues. The CDR3 DNA sequence: TGTGCCAGCAGCTTAGTTCGGCGGCGGCCCTCCTACAATGAGCAGTTCTTC. It codes for CASSLVRRRPSYNEQFF.

The J gene is TRBJ1-5, the V gene TRBV6-2 or TRBV6-3; D remains ambiguous. The CDR3 spans 12 residues. Germline lookup yields CDR1 MNHEY and CDR2 SVGEGT. V shed 3 bases and J shed 9 bases, with 9 bases lying between them. This CDR3 reads CASSYGVGPQHF. In DNA, the CDR3 is TGTGCCAGCAGTTATGGGGTCGGGCCCCAGCATTTT.